This T cell receptor (beta chain) appears in the sequencing data of a study of blood T cell repertoires in COVID-19. The table came from immunoSEQ multiplex PCR; TCRdb's copy has only in-frame clones and leaves some out. The profile shows around 300,000 clones, over 75% of them singletons. V shed 2 bases and J shed 0 bases, with 8 bases lying between them. The germline gives CDR1 SGHTA, CDR2 FQGTGA. The CDR3 spans 16 residues. The sequence derives from a human donor in a cohort sampled during active COVID-19. Sequencing was carried out using peripheral blood. The chain is built from TRBV7-3 and TRBJ1-6; D call uncertain. The CDR3 region is CASSLLGSSYNSPLHF. DNA of the CDR3: TGTGCCAGCAGCTTACTCGGGAGCTCCTATAATTCACCCCTCCACTTT.